The clone carrying this TCR beta chain has a handful of counts. Its matching antigen is unknown. Library preparation (for TCRbeta) was performed with unique molecular identifiers. Each CDR3 protein is one row after TCRdb ran MiXCR on the PCR reads. In the table there are 670,000 or so distinct CDR3 sequences, about an eighth of which are singletons. The entry originates in a study of T-cell reconstitution after alpha-beta-depleted transplantation in children. General observations from the study: Roughly two months post-transplant, alpha-beta T cells reportedly originated from several hundred graft clones that had expanded. Surviving recipient T cells and thymic progenitors underlay high day-60 TCRbeta diversity in some patients. The authors attributed T-cell counts and diversity one year after transplant mostly to newly produced T cells.

CDR3 length: 13 residues. CDR1 is DFQATT, CDR2 SNEGSKA, per germline (reference sequence). The V and J ends lost 3 bases and 7 bases respectively, with 15 bases between them. The gene calls are TRBV20-1 and TRBJ1-1; D is unclear. This TCR derives from a girl aged 2 to 10 with congenital amegakaryocytic thrombocytopenia, due to receive a stem cell transplant. The specimen was PBMCs, collected before TCRalphabeta/CD19-depleted stem cell transplant. The CDR3 is CSAREAPLSEAFF. In nucleotides, the CDR3 is TGCAGTGCTAGGGAGGCACCTCTAAGTGAAGCTTTCTTT.